This T cell receptor beta chain is drawn from a study of T cell responses to AZD1222 COVID-19 vaccine. The CDR3 is 15 residues long. Germline trimming cut 4 bases from V and 12 bases from J; bases unmatched to any gene: 12. CDR1 is SGHRS and CDR2 is YFSETQ in the germline V gene. Concerning this clone itself: Antigen: not known.

The data were produced by immunoSEQ multiplex PCR, yet TCRdb's version contains in-frame clones alone and is incomplete. The sample has roughly 98,000 clones; approximately 84% are singletons. Whole-study results and caveats: Across spike, vaccine-associated CD4 TCRs were found, dominant at 160-218 and 743-854.

The source is an adult who received the AZD1222 COVID-19 vaccine. This material consisted of peripheral blood, taken 28 days after the second AZD1222 dose. The gene calls are TRBV5-1 and TRBJ2-1, with 11 bases matching TRBD2. The CDR3 spells CASSESRGLADRQFF. The CDR3 DNA follows: TGCGCCAGCAGCGAGTCCAGGGGACTAGCGGACCGGCAGTTCTTC.